The 10 T cell receptor beta chains presented below share a single source sample, sequenced in a study of beta chain features in type 1 diabetes. Expressed TCRB transcripts were sequenced after all isolated RNA was converted to cDNA. Profiled with immunoSEQ multiplex PCR; TCRdb holds only in-frame clones, not every one. The sample has some 44,000 clones; about half are singletons. Sample: stem cell memory CD4+ T cells from blood. Receptors originate from a woman in her 30s in good health.

J is TRBJ2-5 and V is TRBV7-3; unclear D gene. This CDR3 contains 13 residues. Germline V gene data show CDR1 as SGHTA and CDR2 as FQGTGA. V dropped 5 bases and J dropped 3 bases, with 10 bases sitting between them. The CDR3 reads CASSEHQEETQYF. CDR3 nucleotide sequence: TGTGCCAGCAGCGAACACCAGGAAGAGACCCAGTACTTC.

V usage is TRBV19 and J usage is TRBJ1-1, with TRBD1 as a possible D gene (5 bases). This CDR3 is built from 19 residues. CDR1 and CDR2 from the germline V gene are LNHDA and SQIVND (reference sequence). The germline V and J ends were trimmed by 5 bases and 0 bases, with 25 bases remaining between them. CDR3 in DNA: TGTGCCAGTAGTCGTACCGACCACCGCTCGACAGTTATGAACACTGAAGCTTTCTTT. Translating it yields CASSRTDHRSTVMNTEAFF.

V gene TRBV4-1 combines with J gene TRBJ1-3; 10 bases are a match to TRBD1. Germline trimming cut 3 bases from V and 1 base from J; bases unmatched to any gene: 18. Germline assignment: CDR1 MGHRA and CDR2 YSYEKL. The CDR3 loop spans 21 amino acids. The CDR3 is CASSQATIADRGSASGNTIYF. CDR3 bases: TGCGCCAGCAGCCAGGCGACGATTGCGGACAGGGGGAGCGCTTCTGGAAACACCATATATTTT.

The chain uses TRBV7-3 and TRBJ2-7; TRBD1 aligns across 9 bases. The CDR3 contains 15 residues. The junction had 8 bases not matched to a gene; V was cut back by 1 base and J by 7 bases. The V gene's germline CDR1 is SGHTA and CDR2 FQGTGA. The CDR3 loop is CASSLNRGPIQEQYF. The CDR3 DNA is TGTGCCAGCAGCTTAAACAGGGGGCCCATTCAAGAGCAGTACTTC.

The chain combines TRBV5-6 with TRBJ2-7; 10 positions match TRBD1. V dropped 0 bases and J dropped 9; count of bases not matched to a gene: 6. CDR3 length: 14 residues. Germline V gene lookup returns CDR1 SGHDT and CDR2 YYEEEE. As DNA, the CDR3 is TGTGCCAGCAGCTTGGGACGACAGGGGGCTGTGCAGTACTTC. As protein: CASSLGRQGAVQYF.

The chain recombines TRBV10-3 with TRBJ1-2; TRBD1 might be the D (6 bases). Germline V gene sequence: CDR1 ENHRY, CDR2 SYGVKD. This CDR3 has 13 residues. The ends were cut back, 3 bases at V and 7 bases at J, with 12 bases in the middle. The CDR3 coding sequence is TGTGCCATCAGTGACCTGGACAGTCTTGGCTACACCTTC. Protein: CAISDLDSLGYTF.

The chain is built from TRBV4-2 and TRBJ2-7; D may be TRBD2 (5 bases). V was trimmed by 0 bases and J by 2 bases, leaving 17 bases between them. CDR3 size: 17 residues. CDR1 and CDR2 from the germline V gene are LGHNA and YNFKEQ. The CDR3 sequence is CASSQDLATGWAYEQYF. The CDR3 DNA reads TGTGCCAGCAGCCAAGATCTGGCGACGGGGTGGGCCTACGAGCAGTACTTC.

The table lists this clone with a few counts. The rearrangement uses TRBV7-3 and TRBJ2-1; D possibly corresponds to TRBD2 (6 bases). V was cut by 1 base and J by 4 bases, with 14 bases left in between. Germline V gene lookup returns CDR1 SGHTA and CDR2 FQGTGA. The CDR3 sequence is 16 residues long. The chain's CDR3 is CASSLNLAETYNEQFF. CDR3 coding DNA: TGTGCCAGCAGCTTAAATTTAGCGGAGACATACAATGAGCAGTTCTTC.

The chain joins TRBV7-8 to TRBJ1-5, with D unclear. CDR1 SGHVS and CDR2 FQNEAQ come from the germline V gene. With 5 bases removed from V and 4 bases from J, the gap between germline ends came to 18 bases. The CDR3 loop spans 16 amino acids. The CDR3 bases are TGTGCCAGCAGCCCCGGCGGAATCCCGTCTAATCAGCCCCAGCATTTT. This translates into CASSPGGIPSNQPQHF.

A few counts support this clone. The rearrangement uses TRBV5-1 and TRBJ2-1, with 9 bases aligning to TRBD1. The V gene end was trimmed by 5 bases and the J gene end by 5 bases; junction bases not matched to a gene: 5. CDR1 SGHRS and CDR2 YFSETQ come from the germline V gene. The CDR3 covers 14 residues. This chain's CDR3 is CASRGGTGNNEQFF. CDR3 bases: TGCGCCAGCAGAGGTGGGACAGGGAACAATGAGCAGTTCTTC. Looking up the rest from reference TRBV5-1 and TRBJ2-1 gives the full variable domain: KAGVTQTPRYLIKTRGQQVTLSCSPISGHRSVSWYQQTPGQGLQFLFEYFSETQRNKGNFPGRFSGRQFSNSRSEMNVSTLELGDSALYLCASRGGTGNNEQFFGPGTRLTVL.